The 12 T cell receptor beta chains in this list originate from one sample, sequenced in a study of blood T cells in healthy people across ages. Through a sample-barcoded 5' primer and a J-beta primer mix, a second PCR was run for roughly 7 to 12 cycles. TCRdb reanalysed the 5' RACE reads using MiXCR and keeps one entry per CDR3 protein. The sample lists about 700,000 distinct CDR3 sequences, about 30% occurring once. The sample taken for sequencing was blood. These receptors were collected from an elderly woman in good health.

The chain carries TRBV20-1 and TRBJ2-5; D ambiguous. The V gene lost 6 bases and the J gene lost 5 bases, with 19 bases spanning the gap. CDR3 length equals 14 residues. Germline-derived CDR1 and CDR2 are DFQATT and SNEGSKA (reference sequence). The CDR3 here is CSAPRPQFWETQYF. DNA of the CDR3: TGCAGTGCCCCGAGGCCCCAGTTTTGGGAGACCCAGTACTTC.

In regard to this clonotype: Being one base from a much bigger clone, this may be a read error. The chain employs TRBV2 and TRBJ2-5; tentatively, D is TRBD1 or TRBD2 (5 bases each). The germline V and J ends were trimmed by 7 bases and 3 bases, with 12 bases remaining between them. This CDR3 spans 13 amino acids. Germline V gene lookup returns CDR1 SNHLY and CDR2 FYNNEI. CDR3 sequence (DNA): TGTGCCAGCATACCCGGGGCCGAAGAGACCCAGTACTTC. It yields the protein CASIPGAEETQYF. Full variable domain (outside the CDR3, taken from reference TRBV2 and TRBJ2-5): EPEVTQTPSHQVTQMGQEVILRCVPISNHLYFYWYRQILGQKVEFLVSFYNNEISEKSEIFDDQFSVERPDGSNFTLKIRSTKLEDSAMYFCASIPGAEETQYFGPGTRLLVL.

The chain employs TRBV2 and TRBJ1-1; unclear D gene. CDR1 and CDR2 from the germline V gene are SNHLY and FYNNEI. Trimming took 4 bases from V and 1 from J, leaving 7 bases between them. The CDR3 runs 13 residues. CDR3: CASSGQPNTEAFF. The CDR3 region has the DNA TGTGCCAGCAGTGGCCAGCCGAACACTGAAGCTTTCTTT.

The V gene is TRBV20-1, the J gene TRBJ2-3; no clear D. V shed 5 bases and J shed 3 bases, with 12 bases lying between them. Germline V gene data show CDR1 as DFQATT and CDR2 as SNEGSKA (reference sequence). The CDR3 is made up of 13 amino acids. CDR3 sequence reads: CSAPSQGTDTQYF. The DNA of the CDR3 is TGCAGTGCTCCCTCCCAAGGAACAGATACGCAGTATTTT.

The chain combines TRBV20-1 with TRBJ2-7; 12 nucleotides line up with TRBD2. Germline V lookup: CDR1 DFQATT, CDR2 SNEGSKA (reference sequence). The CDR3 spans 17 residues. Germline trimming cut 4 bases from V and 6 bases from J; bases unmatched to any gene: 16. The CDR3 coding sequence is TGCAGTGCTACACGGACTAGCGGGGATGTTCTAAGATCCGAGCAGTACTTC. It yields the protein CSATRTSGDVLRSEQYF.

As for this clonotype: The junction departs from germline at one end; a sequencing error may be responsible. The V call is TRBV2, the J call TRBJ2-5, with D unclear. CDR1 SNHLY and CDR2 FYNNEI come from the germline V gene. The CDR3 is made up of 11 amino acids. CDR3 DNA: TGTGTCAGCCGGGTCCAAGAGACCCAGTACTTC. Protein product: CVSRVQETQYF.

Notes on this clonotype: One junction end disagrees with the germline gene, perhaps due to a read error. The rearrangement links TRBV7-9 to TRBJ1-2; no reliable D call. Germline V lookup: CDR1 SEHNR, CDR2 FQNEAQ (reference sequence). This CDR3 spans 12 amino acids. CDR3 sequence (DNA): TGTGCCGGCAGCTCCTCTCGGTATGGCTACACCTTC. It is translated as CAGSSSRYGYTF.

This clonotype appeared many times. The genes are TRBV6-6 and TRBJ2-3; D might be TRBD1 (5 bases). Germline V CDR1 and CDR2: MNHNY, SVGAGI (reference sequence). Trimming pared 2 bases from V and 0 bases from J, leaving 9 bases between. The CDR3 consists of 15 residues. The CDR3 region has the DNA TGTGCCAGCAGTTACCCCGGACATAGCACAGATACGCAGTATTTT. Its translation: CASSYPGHSTDTQYF.

This clonotype was found many times. This sequence joins TRBV7-2 and TRBJ2-1; D might be TRBD1 (6 bases). The CDR3 has 14 amino acids. Trimming removed 1 base at V and 4 bases at J, with 8 bases between. Germline V gives CDR1 SGHTA, CDR2 FQGNSA. Here the CDR3 reads CASSLETGYNEQFF. The CDR3 nucleotides are TGTGCCAGCAGCTTAGAGACAGGATACAATGAGCAGTTCTTC.

This clonotype was observed at least ten times. V usage is TRBV20-1 and J usage is TRBJ2-1; D is perhaps TRBD1 or TRBD2 (6 bases each). The V end was cut by 6 bases, the J end by 0 bases, with 15 bases between. This CDR3 is 15 amino acids long. Germline CDR1 and CDR2: DFQATT and SNEGSKA (reference sequence). CDR3 sequence reads: CSAPGGLSSYNEQFF. CDR3 coding DNA: TGCAGTGCCCCCGGGGGCTTGAGCTCCTACAATGAGCAGTTCTTC.

A few counts support this clonotype. A clone one base away is much larger, so this may be a read error. The chain has TRBV7-2 and TRBJ1-2, with D uncertain. The CDR3 loop spans 14 amino acids. Trimming stripped 3 bases from V and 5 bases from J, with 13 bases between. The germline V gene encodes CDR1 SGHTA and CDR2 FQGNSA. CDR3 region: CASSLGGRNYGYTF. The CDR3, as DNA: TGTGCCAGCAGCTTGGGTGGAAGGAATTATGGCTACACCTTC.

The chain couples TRBV6-5 to TRBJ2-7; possibly TRBD1 or TRBD2 for D (5 bases each). The last part of the DNA fits TRBJ2-5 better; the J call may be wrong. Germline CDR1 is MNHEY and CDR2 is SVGAGI. CDR3 length: 15 amino acids. CDR3 nucleotide sequence: TGTGCCAGCAGTTCCGGGACGGCGGACCAAGAGACCCAGTACTTC. It encodes CASSSGTADQETQYF.